This TCR beta chain was captured in a study of response to subunit inactivated influenza vaccine (dated by TCRdb to the late 2010s). The study in broad terms: The study used deep quantitative T cell receptor repertoire profiling to track responses to a trivalent subunit inactivated influenza vaccine.

V is cut by 3 bases and J by 6 bases, and the space between the germline ends is 17 bases. CDR1 is given as SEHNR and CDR2 as FQNEAQ, both from the germline V gene (reference sequence). The CDR3, cysteine through phenylalanine, is 15 amino acids long. Left in the record is the CDR3 DNA by itself, 45 bases read in frame from the first base. Libraries were built with RT-PCR. TCRdb lists the instrument as Illumina HiSeq 2500. TCRdb reanalyzed the raw reads on its own, using fastp at Q25 for trimming and MiXCR for clone calling, and kept in-frame beta chains. CDR3 protein sequences are deduplicated, and each keeps its most common genes and DNA. Within this sample are roughly 790,000 distinct CDR3 sequences, with over 20% of them counted one time only. The ten most abundant clones make up approximately 10% of the sample. As concerns this clonotype: Its antigen target is currently unknown. The sample holds no much larger clone one base away, and base qualities are not on file.

What the research found in general, with its limitations: It was suggested by the authors that each seasonal influenza vaccination may recruit only a limited number of new T cells.

The TCR sequence derives from a man between 45 and 60 years old who received an inactivated influenza vaccine. Donor details come from another sample of the same person, matched by shared clones. Here the sequenced sample was PBMCs from blood, taken 5 days after vaccination. Recombination linked TRBV7-9 to TRBJ1-2; the D segment could be TRBD1, given 5 matching bases. CDR3 loop: CASSLRVTGLDGYTF. The sequence in DNA is TGTGCCAGCAGCTTGAGGGTAACGGGACTTGATGGCTACACCTTC. Reference TRBV7-9 and TRBJ1-2 proteins supply the regions before and after the CDR3; the full variable domain is: DTGVSQNPRHKITKRGQNVTFRCDPISEHNRLYWYRQTLGQGPEFLTYFQNEAQLEKSRLLSDRFSAERPKGSFSTLEIQRTEQGDSAMYLCASSLRVTGLDGYTFGSGTRLTVV.